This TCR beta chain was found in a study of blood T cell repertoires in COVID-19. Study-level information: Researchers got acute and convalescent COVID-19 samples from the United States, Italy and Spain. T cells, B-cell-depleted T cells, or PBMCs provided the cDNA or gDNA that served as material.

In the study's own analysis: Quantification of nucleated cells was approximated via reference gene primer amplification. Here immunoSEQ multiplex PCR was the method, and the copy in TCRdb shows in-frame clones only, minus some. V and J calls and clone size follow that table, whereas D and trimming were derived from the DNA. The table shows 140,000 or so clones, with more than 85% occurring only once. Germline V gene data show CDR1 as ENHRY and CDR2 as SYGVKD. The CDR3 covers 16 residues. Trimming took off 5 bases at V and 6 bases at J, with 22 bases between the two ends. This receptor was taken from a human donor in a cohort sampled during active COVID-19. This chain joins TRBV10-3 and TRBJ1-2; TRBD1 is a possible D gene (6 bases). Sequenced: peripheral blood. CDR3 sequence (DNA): TGTGCCATCAGTCCCAAACTTCAGACAGGCCTGGATGGCTACACCTTC. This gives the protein CAISPKLQTGLDGYTF.